The 28 T cell receptor beta chains below were found in one sample sequenced in a study of cytomegalovirus exposure and HLA in healthy donors. PCR used 60 Vbeta primers and 13 Jbeta primers. The table came from immunoSEQ multiplex PCR; TCRdb's copy has only in-frame clones and leaves some out. This sample has 85,000 to 120,000 clones, with around 77% found just once. The sample taken for sequencing was PBMCs. These receptors were taken from a male donor in good health and CMV-seropositive.

The chain is built from TRBV7-9 and TRBJ2-1; TRBD2 matches 10 bases. The germline V gene encodes CDR1 SEHNR and CDR2 FQNEAQ (reference sequence). Trimming took 4 bases from V and 7 from J; bases not matched to a gene: 10. The CDR3 has 16 residues. The CDR3: CASSSPWTSGGNEQFF. The CDR3 nucleotides are TGTGCCAGCAGCTCACCCTGGACTAGCGGTGGGAATGAGCAGTTCTTC.

This chain uses TRBV7-2 with TRBJ2-1, with 9 bases fitting TRBD2. The ends lost 5 bases at V and 9 bases at J; junction bases unmatched: 11. Germline V lookup: CDR1 SGHTA, CDR2 FQGNSA. The CDR3 loop spans 15 amino acids. Here the CDR3 reads CASSLRLAENGEQFF. CDR3 DNA sequence: TGTGCCAGCAGCCTGCGACTAGCGGAGAACGGTGAGCAGTTCTTC. Complete variable domain (other parts from reference TRBV7-2 and TRBJ2-1): GAGVSQSPSNKVTEKGKDVELRCDPISGHTALYWYRQSLGQGLEFLIYFQGNSAPDKSGLPSDRFSAERTGGSVSTLTIQRTQQEDSAVYLCASSLRLAENGEQFFGPGTRLTVL.

The chain is built from TRBV7-2 and TRBJ1-5; 10 nucleotides match TRBD1. This CDR3 spans 17 amino acids. V trimming: 2 bases; J trimming: 6 bases; junction bases outside the gene matches: 10. Looked up from germline, CDR1 is SGHTA and CDR2 is FQGNSA. CDR3 sequence (DNA): TGTGCCAGCAGCTTATATCTTAGGACAGGGGGAGCTCAGCCCCAGCATTTT. It is translated as CASSLYLRTGGAQPQHF.

Comments on this clone: This specimen includes other DNA sequences encoding the same CDR3. The chain carries TRBV7-8 and TRBJ2-7; 7 bases are a match to TRBD2. The V gene end was trimmed by 2 bases and the J gene end by 2 bases; junction bases not matched to a gene: 15. Germline V gene data show CDR1 as SGHVS and CDR2 as FQNEAQ. This CDR3 has 18 residues. The DNA for the CDR3 is TGTGCCAGCAGCTTAAAAAGGCGGTCAGCGGGAAGGACCTACGAGCAGTACTTC. Its protein is CASSLKRRSAGRTYEQYF. Supplemented by reference TRBV7-8 and TRBJ2-7, the full variable domain reads GAGVSQSPRYKVAKRGQDVALRCDPISGHVSLFWYQQALGQGPEFLTYFQNEAQLDKSGLPSDRFFAERPEGSVSTLKIQRTQQEDSAVYLCASSLKRRSAGRTYEQYFGPGTRLTVT.

This sequence joins TRBV10-3 and TRBJ2-4, with D possibly being TRBD1 (5 bases). V was trimmed by 2 bases and J by 0 bases, leaving 5 bases between them. Germline values: CDR1 ENHRY, CDR2 SYGVKD. The CDR3 contains 14 residues. The CDR3 sequence is CAISEGAAKNIQYF. CDR3 sequence (DNA): TGTGCCATCAGTGAGGGGGCAGCCAAAAACATTCAGTACTTC.

This clone was counted a few times. The chain couples TRBV5-6 to TRBJ1-2; D unresolved. Trimming removed 2 bases at V and 1 base at J, with 12 bases between. There are 15 residues in the CDR3. The germline V gene has CDR1 SGHDT and CDR2 YYEEEE. DNA for the CDR3: TGTGCCAGCAGCTTCCGGGGTTCCTTTAACTATGGCTACACCTTC. Amino acids: CASSFRGSFNYGYTF.

This sequence joins TRBV10-3 and TRBJ2-2; TRBD2 matches 8 bases. With V trimmed by 8 bases and J by 2 bases, 7 bases remained unmatched. Germline V gives CDR1 ENHRY, CDR2 SYGVKD. This CDR3 is built from 15 residues. The CDR3 sequence: CAIPVGTSNTGELFF. The CDR3 nucleotides are TGTGCCATCCCGGTGGGGACTAGTAACACCGGGGAGCTGTTTTTT.

Concerning this clone itself: Germline is not matched at one junction end, which may reflect a read error. The chain joins TRBV7-9 to TRBJ2-7; D not certain. The CDR3 extends over 14 amino acids. CDR1 and CDR2 from the germline V gene are SEHNR and FQNEAQ (reference sequence). Here the CDR3 reads CSSSLRARSYEQYF. The CDR3 bases are TGTTCCAGCAGCTTACGTGCGCGGTCCTACGAGCAGTACTTC.

This chain uses TRBV7-9 with TRBJ2-3, with D possibly being TRBD2 (6 bases). CDR3 length: 12 residues. The germline gives CDR1 SEHNR, CDR2 FQNEAQ (reference sequence). V lost 5 bases and J lost 5, with 8 bases in between. The CDR3 bases are TGTGCCAGCAGCCGACTAGAAGATACGCAGTATTTT. Encoded protein: CASSRLEDTQYF.

The V and J genes are TRBV19 and TRBJ2-7, with 9 bases matching TRBD1. V gave up 4 bases and J gave up 1 base; unmatched junction bases: 5. Germline V CDR1 and CDR2: LNHDA, SQIVND (reference sequence). This CDR3 region has 15 residues. This chain's CDR3 is CASSKSGTGSYEQYF. CDR3 DNA: TGTGCCAGTAGTAAGTCGGGGACAGGGTCCTACGAGCAGTACTTC.

This sequence joins TRBV5-1 and TRBJ2-7; 13 bases map to TRBD2. V dropped 3 bases and J dropped 2; count of bases not matched to a gene: 5. The CDR3 sequence is 16 residues long. CDR1 and CDR2 (germline): SGHRS, YFSETQ. The CDR3 region has the DNA TGCGCCAGCAGCTCCCGACTAGCGGGGGGAGCCTACGAGCAGTACTTC. This encodes CASSSRLAGGAYEQYF.

In this sample, this clone turned up once. This rearrangement joins TRBV28 to TRBJ2-7; TRBD1 is a possible D gene (5 bases). The CDR3 loop spans 12 amino acids. CDR1 and CDR2 from the germline V gene are MDHEN and SYDVKM. V gave up 6 bases and J gave up 2 bases, with 8 bases separating them. This CDR3 reads CASRGEPYEQYF. The CDR3 DNA follows: TGTGCCAGCAGAGGGGAACCCTACGAGCAGTACTTC.

The rearrangement uses TRBV19 and TRBJ2-7; 7 positions agree with TRBD2. Germline V gene sequence: CDR1 LNHDA, CDR2 SQIVND (reference sequence). This CDR3 has 14 amino acids. Losses at the gene ends were 3 bases for V and 7 bases for J; bases not matched to a gene: 9. CDR3 loop: CASSIRRSGGEQYF. CDR3 DNA sequence: TGTGCCAGTAGTATTCGCCGCTCCGGGGGGGAGCAGTACTTC.

The rearrangement uses TRBV28 and TRBJ2-2; 11 nucleotides line up with TRBD2. From germline, CDR1 is MDHEN and CDR2 SYDVKM. The CDR3 spans 15 residues. With 2 bases clipped from V and 5 bases from J, the junction kept 1 base outside the gene matches. As DNA, the CDR3 is TGTGCCAGCAGTTTACGGACTAGCGGGACCGGGGAGCTGTTTTTT. It translates to CASSLRTSGTGELFF.

The chain joins TRBV2 to TRBJ2-1; 12 bases line up with TRBD2. Germline loops: CDR1 SNHLY, CDR2 FYNNEI. With 1 base clipped from V and 12 bases from J, the junction kept 4 bases outside the gene matches. This CDR3 is 14 amino acids long. CDR3 bases: TGTGCCAGCAGTGAAGGGACTAGCGGGGTGGGGCAGTTCTTC. This translates into CASSEGTSGVGQFF.

The rearrangement uses TRBV10-3 and TRBJ2-3; D is ambiguous. CDR1 is ENHRY and CDR2 is SYGVKD in the germline V gene. The CDR3 length is 12 residues. V dropped 8 bases and J dropped 5 bases, with 11 bases sitting between them. The CDR3 bases are TGTGCCATCTCGTGGCAGTTAGATACGCAGTATTTT. Its translation: CAISWQLDTQYF.

This clone has just a few counts. This chain links TRBV5-5 with TRBJ2-1, with D perhaps TRBD1 (7 bases). Trimming removed 4 bases from V and 9 bases from J, with 17 bases in between. This CDR3 region has 14 residues. CDR1 is SGHKS, CDR2 YYEKEE, per germline (reference sequence). DNA for the CDR3: TGTGCCAGCAGCGACAGGGTAGGAGGGGGTGAGCAGTTCTTC. Its translation is CASSDRVGGGEQFF.

CDR3 residues: CAISVSGASTEAFF. The CDR3 DNA is TGTGCCATCAGTGTGTCAGGGGCGAGCACTGAAGCTTTCTTT. The rearrangement joins TRBV10-3 to TRBJ1-1; tentative D call: TRBD1 (6 bases). Germline values: CDR1 ENHRY, CDR2 SYGVKD. Trimming took 4 bases from V and 4 from J, leaving 13 bases between them. This CDR3 comprises 14 residues.

The J gene is TRBJ1-1, the V gene TRBV18; maybe TRBD1 (5 bases). Germline V gene sequence: CDR1 KGHSH, CDR2 LQKENI. Trimming took 3 bases from V and 7 from J, leaving 9 bases between them. The CDR3 length is 12 residues. The CDR3 sequence: CASSPRGFEAFF. The CDR3 DNA reads TGTGCCAGCTCACCCCGGGGGTTTGAAGCTTTCTTT.

This clone was recorded once. In DNA form, the CDR3 reads TGTGCCAGCAGCTTAGGACGGGAGGGCATTCTTCAGTACTTC. Translation gives CASSLGREGILQYF. The chain couples TRBV7-2 to TRBJ2-4; 8 nucleotides agree with TRBD2. The CDR3 spans 14 residues. Germline V gene data show CDR1 as SGHTA and CDR2 as FQGNSA. With V trimmed by 1 base and J by 11 bases, 7 bases remained unmatched.

This sequence joins TRBV2 and TRBJ2-5; 15 nucleotides match TRBD2. The V segment lost 3 bases and the J segment 4 bases; nucleotides outside the gene matches: 3. The germline V gene has CDR1 SNHLY and CDR2 FYNNEI. The CDR3 contains 16 residues. The CDR3 coding sequence is TGTGCCAGCAGTGAGGGACTAGCGGGAGGAAGAGAGACCCAGTACTTC. This translates into CASSEGLAGGRETQYF.

A few counts support this clone. At one end, the junction sequence differs from germline, possibly due to a read error. The rearrangement links TRBV18 to TRBJ2-4, with 7 bases fitting TRBD2. The CDR3 has 18 amino acids. Germline CDR1 KGHSH, CDR2 LQKENI. CDR3 loop: CASSPSGEVLLAKNSQYF. Here the CDR3 DNA reads TGTGCCAGCTCACCGAGCGGGGAGGTGCTTCTAGCCAAAAACAGTCAGTACTTC. The full variable domain, with the rest looked up from reference TRBV18 and TRBJ2-4, is NAGVMQNPRHLVRRRGQEARLRCSPMKGHSHVYWYRQLPEEGLKFMVYLQKENIIDESGMPKERFSAEFPKEGPSILRIQQVVRGDSAAYFCASSPSGEVLLAKNSQYFGAGTRLSVL.

CDR3 region: CASTIRQGTNTEAFF. For the CDR3, the DNA is TGTGCCAGTACCATAAGACAGGGAACGAACACTGAAGCTTTCTTT. The rearrangement links TRBV19 to TRBJ1-1, with 7 bases that match TRBD1. The CDR3 length is 15 residues. Looked up from germline, CDR1 is LNHDA and CDR2 is SQIVND (reference sequence). The ends lost 7 bases at V and 1 base at J; junction bases unmatched: 9.

This chain uses TRBV19 with TRBJ2-7; D might be TRBD2 (6 bases). Per germline, CDR1 LNHDA and CDR2 SQIVND (reference sequence). V dropped 5 bases and J dropped 5 bases, with 19 bases sitting between them. The CDR3 is 15 amino acids. CDR3 residues: CASSVRRERKDEQYF. For the CDR3, the DNA is TGTGCCAGTAGTGTTCGTCGGGAGCGGAAGGACGAGCAGTACTTC.

The genes are TRBV7-2 and TRBJ2-1; 9 bases are shared with TRBD2. The germline V gene encodes CDR1 SGHTA and CDR2 FQGNSA. V shed 4 bases, J shed 4 bases, and the junction held 5 bases outside the gene matches. The CDR3 consists of 15 residues. CDR3 region: CASSWGLADYNEQFF. For the CDR3, the DNA is TGTGCCAGCAGCTGGGGACTAGCAGATTACAATGAGCAGTTCTTC.

The chain has TRBV15 and TRBJ2-5; TRBD1 is a possible D gene (5 bases). The J call may be mistaken, given a closer DNA end match to TRBJ2-7. The CDR3 has 13 residues. Per the germline V gene, CDR1 is LNHNV and CDR2 is YYDKDF (reference sequence). CDR3: CATSSRVTYEQYF. CDR3 in DNA: TGTGCCACCAGCAGCAGGGTGACCTACGAGCAGTACTTC.

This chain connects TRBV5-1 to TRBJ2-7; 7 positions match TRBD2. The CDR3 has 14 amino acids. V was clipped by 2 bases and J by 3 bases; unmatched bases: 5. Germline V lookup: CDR1 SGHRS, CDR2 YFSETQ. The CDR3 coding sequence is TGCGCCAGCAGCTTAGGCGGGGGAATCTACGAGCAGTACTTC. This gives the protein CASSLGGGIYEQYF.

As regards this clone: The same CDR3 arises from other DNA sequences in this sample as well. CDR3: CASRGQGVGGNTEAFF. The CDR3 DNA sequence: TGTGCCAGTAGGGGACAGGGGGTCGGTGGGAACACTGAAGCTTTCTTT. V is TRBV9 and J is TRBJ1-1; 11 nucleotides line up with TRBD1. V shed 8 bases, J shed 1 base, and the junction held 10 bases outside the gene matches. The germline V gene encodes CDR1 SGDLS and CDR2 YYNGEE. The CDR3 loop spans 16 amino acids.